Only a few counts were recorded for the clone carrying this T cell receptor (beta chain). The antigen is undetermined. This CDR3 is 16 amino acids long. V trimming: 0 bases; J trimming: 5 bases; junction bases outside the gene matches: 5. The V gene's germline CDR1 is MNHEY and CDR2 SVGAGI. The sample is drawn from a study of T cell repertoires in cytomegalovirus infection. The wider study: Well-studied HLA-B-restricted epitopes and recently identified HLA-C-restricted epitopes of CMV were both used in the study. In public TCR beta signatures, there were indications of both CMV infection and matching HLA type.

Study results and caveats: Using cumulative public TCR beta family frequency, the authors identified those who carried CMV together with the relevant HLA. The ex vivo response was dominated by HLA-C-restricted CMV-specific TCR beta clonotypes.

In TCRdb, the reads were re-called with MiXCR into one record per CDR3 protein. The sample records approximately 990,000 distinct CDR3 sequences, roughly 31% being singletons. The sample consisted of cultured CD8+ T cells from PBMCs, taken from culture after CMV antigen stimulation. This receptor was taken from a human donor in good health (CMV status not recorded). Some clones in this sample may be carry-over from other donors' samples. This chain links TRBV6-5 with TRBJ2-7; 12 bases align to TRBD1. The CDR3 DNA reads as TGTGCCAGCAGTTACTCGGCGGGACAGGGGGCTCACGAGCAGTACTTC. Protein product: CASSYSAGQGAHEQYF.